The clone carrying this T cell receptor (beta chain) was counted between two and nine times. Time point described: pre-treatment sample, taken before nivolumab and TIL therapy. This CDR3 region has 14 residues. Per the germline V gene, CDR1 is MNHEY and CDR2 is SVGAGI. Trimming removed 3 bases from V and 7 bases from J, with 12 bases in between. The immunoSEQ assay was v3. Data came from immunoSEQ multiplex PCR; TCRdb stores just in-frame clones and leaves some out. The sample carries tens of thousands of clones, roughly 78% recorded once. This entry comes from a study of TIL therapy for anti-PD-1-resistant metastatic lung cancer.

This chain connects TRBV6-5 to TRBJ2-2; D ambiguous. This sample comprised blood, obtained at baseline. This TCR came from a woman aged 30 to 85 with non-small cell lung cancer. This chain's CDR3 is CASSYLRSGGELFF. The CDR3 DNA sequence: TGTGCCAGCAGTTATCTCCGCTCGGGCGGGGAGCTGTTTTTT.